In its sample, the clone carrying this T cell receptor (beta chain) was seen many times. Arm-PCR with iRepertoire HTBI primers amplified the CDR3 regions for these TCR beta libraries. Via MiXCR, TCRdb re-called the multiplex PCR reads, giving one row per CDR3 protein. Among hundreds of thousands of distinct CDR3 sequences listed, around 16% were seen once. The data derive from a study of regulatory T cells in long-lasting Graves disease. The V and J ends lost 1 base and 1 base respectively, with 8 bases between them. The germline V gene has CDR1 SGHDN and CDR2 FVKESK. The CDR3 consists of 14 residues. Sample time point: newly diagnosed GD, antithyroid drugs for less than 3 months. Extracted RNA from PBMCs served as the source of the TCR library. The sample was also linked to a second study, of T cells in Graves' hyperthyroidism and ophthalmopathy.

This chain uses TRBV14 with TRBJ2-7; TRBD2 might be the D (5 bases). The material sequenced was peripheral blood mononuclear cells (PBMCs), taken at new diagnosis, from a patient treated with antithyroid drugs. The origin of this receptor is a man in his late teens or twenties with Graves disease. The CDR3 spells CASSQVERSYEQYF. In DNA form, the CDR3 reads TGTGCCAGCAGCCAAGTCGAGCGGTCCTACGAGCAGTACTTC.